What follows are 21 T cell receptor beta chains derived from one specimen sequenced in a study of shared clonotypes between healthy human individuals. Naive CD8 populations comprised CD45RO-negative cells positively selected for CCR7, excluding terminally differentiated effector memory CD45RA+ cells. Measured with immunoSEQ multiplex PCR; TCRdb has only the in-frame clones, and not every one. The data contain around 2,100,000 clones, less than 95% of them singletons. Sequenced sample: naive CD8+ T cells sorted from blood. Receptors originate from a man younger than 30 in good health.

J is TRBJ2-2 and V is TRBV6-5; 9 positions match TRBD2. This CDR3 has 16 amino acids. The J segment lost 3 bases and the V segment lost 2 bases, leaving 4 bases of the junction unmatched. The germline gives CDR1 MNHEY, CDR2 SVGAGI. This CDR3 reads CASSYGIAGDTGELFF. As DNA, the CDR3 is TGTGCCAGCAGTTACGGGATAGCGGGGGACACCGGGGAGCTGTTTTTT.

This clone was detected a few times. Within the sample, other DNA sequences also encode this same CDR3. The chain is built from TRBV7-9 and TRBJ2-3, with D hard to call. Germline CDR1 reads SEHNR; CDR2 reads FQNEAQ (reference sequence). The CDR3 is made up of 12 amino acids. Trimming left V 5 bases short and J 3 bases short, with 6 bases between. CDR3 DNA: TGTGCCAGCAGCCTCGGGACAGATACGCAGTATTTT. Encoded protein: CASSLGTDTQYF.

The CDR3 DNA reads as TGTGCCAGCAGCACGGAACTAGCGGGCGAGTCTCTCAATGAGCAGTTCTTC. Translation: CASSTELAGESLNEQFF. This chain connects TRBV2 to TRBJ2-1; 9 nucleotides line up with TRBD2. Germline-derived CDR1 and CDR2 are SNHLY and FYNNEI. The CDR3 has 17 residues. V shed 6 bases, J shed 6 bases, and the junction held 15 bases outside the gene matches.

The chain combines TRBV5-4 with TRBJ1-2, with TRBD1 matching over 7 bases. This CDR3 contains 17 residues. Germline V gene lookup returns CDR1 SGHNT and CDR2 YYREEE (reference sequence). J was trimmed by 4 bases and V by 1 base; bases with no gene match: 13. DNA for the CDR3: TGTGCCAGCAGCTTGTGGGACAGCCAGATCTTGGGCTATGGCTACACCTTC. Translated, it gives CASSLWDSQILGYGYTF. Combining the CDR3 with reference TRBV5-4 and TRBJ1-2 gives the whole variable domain ETGVTQSPTHLIKTRGQQVTLRCSSQSGHNTVSWYQQALGQGPQFIFQYYREEENGRGNFPPRFSGLQFPNYSSELNVNALELDDSALYLCASSLWDSQILGYGYTFGSGTRLTVV.

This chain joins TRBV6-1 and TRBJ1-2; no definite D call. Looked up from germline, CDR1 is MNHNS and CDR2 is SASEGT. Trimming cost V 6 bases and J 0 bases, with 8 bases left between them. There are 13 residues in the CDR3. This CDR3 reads CASSSQTNYGYTF. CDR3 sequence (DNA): TGTGCCAGCAGCAGCCAAACTAACTATGGCTACACCTTC.

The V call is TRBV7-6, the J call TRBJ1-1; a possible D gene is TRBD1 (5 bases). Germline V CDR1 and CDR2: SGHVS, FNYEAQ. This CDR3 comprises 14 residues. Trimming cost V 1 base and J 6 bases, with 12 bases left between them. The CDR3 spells CASSLGGSGAEAFF. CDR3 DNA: TGTGCCAGCAGCTTAGGGGGCTCGGGTGCTGAAGCTTTCTTT.

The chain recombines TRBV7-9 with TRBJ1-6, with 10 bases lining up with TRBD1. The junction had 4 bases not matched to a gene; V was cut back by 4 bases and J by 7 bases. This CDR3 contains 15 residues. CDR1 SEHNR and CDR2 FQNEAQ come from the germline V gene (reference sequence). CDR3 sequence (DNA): TGTGCCAGCAGCTCAGACAGGGGGCTGAATTCACCCCTCCACTTT. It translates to CASSSDRGLNSPLHF.

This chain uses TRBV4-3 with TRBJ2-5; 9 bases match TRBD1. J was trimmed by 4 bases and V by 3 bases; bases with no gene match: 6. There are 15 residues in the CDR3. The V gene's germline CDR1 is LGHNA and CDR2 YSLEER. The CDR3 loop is CASSHSQTGGETQYF. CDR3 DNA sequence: TGCGCCAGCAGCCACAGTCAGACAGGGGGAGAGACCCAGTACTTC.

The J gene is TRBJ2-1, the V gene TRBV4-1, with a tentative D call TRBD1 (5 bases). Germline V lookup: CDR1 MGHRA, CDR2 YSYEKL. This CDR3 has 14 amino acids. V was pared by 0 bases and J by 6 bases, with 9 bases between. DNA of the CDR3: TGCGCCAGCAGCCAAGAATCCCAGGGCAATGAGCAGTTCTTC. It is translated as CASSQESQGNEQFF.

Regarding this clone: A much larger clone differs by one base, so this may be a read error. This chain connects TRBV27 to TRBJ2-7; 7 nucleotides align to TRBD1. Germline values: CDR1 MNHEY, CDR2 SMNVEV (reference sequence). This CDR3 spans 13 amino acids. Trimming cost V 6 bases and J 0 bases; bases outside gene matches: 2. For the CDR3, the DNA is TGTGCCAGCAGCCACAGGGGCTCCTACGAGCAGTACTTC. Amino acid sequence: CASSHRGSYEQYF.

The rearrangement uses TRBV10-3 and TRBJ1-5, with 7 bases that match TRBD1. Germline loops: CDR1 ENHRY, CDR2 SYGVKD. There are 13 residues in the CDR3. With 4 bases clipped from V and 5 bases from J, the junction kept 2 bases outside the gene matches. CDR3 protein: CAISVQGDQPQHF. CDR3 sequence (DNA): TGTGCCATCAGTGTTCAGGGGGATCAGCCCCAGCATTTT.

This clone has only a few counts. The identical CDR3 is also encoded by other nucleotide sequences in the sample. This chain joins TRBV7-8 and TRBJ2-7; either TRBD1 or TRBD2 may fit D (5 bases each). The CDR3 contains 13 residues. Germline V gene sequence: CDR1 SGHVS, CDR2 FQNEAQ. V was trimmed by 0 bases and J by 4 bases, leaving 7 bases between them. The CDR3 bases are TGTGCCAGCAGCTTAGCCGGGACGTACGAGCAGTACTTC. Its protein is CASSLAGTYEQYF.

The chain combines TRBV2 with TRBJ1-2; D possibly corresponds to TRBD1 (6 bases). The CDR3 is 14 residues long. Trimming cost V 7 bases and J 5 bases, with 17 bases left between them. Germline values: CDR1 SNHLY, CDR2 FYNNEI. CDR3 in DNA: TGTGCCAGCATTCCCGGGGGCGCTTTATATGGCTACACCTTC. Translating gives CASIPGGALYGYTF.

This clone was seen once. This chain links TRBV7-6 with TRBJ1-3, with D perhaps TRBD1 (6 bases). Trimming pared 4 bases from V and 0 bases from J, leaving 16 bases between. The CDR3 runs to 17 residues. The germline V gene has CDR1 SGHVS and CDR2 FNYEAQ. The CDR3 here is CASSSTDGGASGNTIYF. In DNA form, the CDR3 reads TGTGCCAGCAGCTCTACTGACGGGGGGGCCTCTGGAAACACCATATATTTT.

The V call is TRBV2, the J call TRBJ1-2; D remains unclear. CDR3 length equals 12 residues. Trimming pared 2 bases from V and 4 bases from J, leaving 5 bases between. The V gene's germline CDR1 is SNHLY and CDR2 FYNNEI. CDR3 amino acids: CASSEYSYGYTF. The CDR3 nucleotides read TGTGCCAGCAGTGAATACAGCTATGGCTACACCTTC. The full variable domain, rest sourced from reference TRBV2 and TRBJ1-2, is EPEVTQTPSHQVTQMGQEVILRCVPISNHLYFYWYRQILGQKVEFLVSFYNNEISEKSEIFDDQFSVERPDGSNFTLKIRSTKLEDSAMYFCASSEYSYGYTFGSGTRLTVV.

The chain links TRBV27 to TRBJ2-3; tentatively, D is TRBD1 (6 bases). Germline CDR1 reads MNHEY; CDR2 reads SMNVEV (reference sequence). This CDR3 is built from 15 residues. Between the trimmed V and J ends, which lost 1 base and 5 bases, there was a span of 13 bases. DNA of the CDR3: TGTGCCAGCAGTTTATATCAGGGGCGTGAAGATACGCAGTATTTT. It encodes CASSLYQGREDTQYF.

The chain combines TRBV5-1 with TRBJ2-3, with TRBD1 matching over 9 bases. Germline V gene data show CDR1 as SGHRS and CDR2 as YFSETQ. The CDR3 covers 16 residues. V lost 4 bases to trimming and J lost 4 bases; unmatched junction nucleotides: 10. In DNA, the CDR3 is TGCGCCAGCAGCATTATGGGACAGGGTCCCCCAGATACGCAGTATTTT. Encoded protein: CASSIMGQGPPDTQYF.

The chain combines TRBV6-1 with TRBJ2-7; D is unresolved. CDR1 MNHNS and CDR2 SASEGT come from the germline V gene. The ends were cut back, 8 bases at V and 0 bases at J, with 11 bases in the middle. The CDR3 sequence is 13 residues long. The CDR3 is CASDPTDSYEQYF. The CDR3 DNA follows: TGTGCCAGCGACCCAACGGACTCCTACGAGCAGTACTTC.

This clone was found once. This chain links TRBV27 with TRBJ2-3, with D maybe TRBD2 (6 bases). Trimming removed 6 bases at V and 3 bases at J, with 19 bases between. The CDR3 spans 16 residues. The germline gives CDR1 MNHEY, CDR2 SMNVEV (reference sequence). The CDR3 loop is CASSHLLVGGTDTQYF. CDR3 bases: TGTGCCAGCAGCCATCTTCTAGTGGGGGGAACAGATACGCAGTATTTT.

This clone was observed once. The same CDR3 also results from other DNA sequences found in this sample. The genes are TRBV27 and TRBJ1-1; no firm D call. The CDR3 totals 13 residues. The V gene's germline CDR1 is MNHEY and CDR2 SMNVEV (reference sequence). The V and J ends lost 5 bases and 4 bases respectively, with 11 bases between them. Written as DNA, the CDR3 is TGTGCCAGCAGTCCCGACCGGGGCACTGAAGCTTTCTTT. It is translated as CASSPDRGTEAFF.

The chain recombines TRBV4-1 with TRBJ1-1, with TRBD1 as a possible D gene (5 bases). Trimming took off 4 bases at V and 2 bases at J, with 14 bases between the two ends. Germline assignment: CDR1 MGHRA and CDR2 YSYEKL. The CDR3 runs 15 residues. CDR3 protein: CASSPGGQRNTEAFF. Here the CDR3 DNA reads TGCGCCAGCAGCCCGGGCGGACAACGAAACACTGAAGCTTTCTTT.